This T cell receptor (beta chain) was retrieved from a study of shared clonotypes between healthy human individuals. The study, taken as a whole, reports: Sharing across four donors was highest in naive CD4 (roughly 5%) and lowest in memory CD8 (approximately 0.4%).

As for this clone: Its antigen remains unidentified.

Here immunoSEQ multiplex PCR was the method, and the copy in TCRdb shows in-frame clones only, minus some. The sample consists of around 1.1 million clones, 70% to 85% of them appearing once. V lost 2 bases and J 1 base, leaving 13 bases between the germline ends. This CDR3 is built from 15 residues. Germline assignment: CDR1 SGHRS and CDR2 YFSETQ. The gene calls are TRBV5-1 and TRBJ2-7; D may be TRBD1 or TRBD2 (5 bases each). Input material: memory CD4+ T cells from PBMCs. Subset defined: CD45RA-negative fraction. The TCR comes from a young man in good health. Some clones in this sample may be carry-over from other donors' samples. This chain's CDR3 is CASSFGGHLSYEQYF. The CDR3 bases are TGCGCCAGCAGCTTTGGAGGACACCTATCCTACGAGCAGTACTTC. Variable domain in full (rest from reference TRBV5-1 and TRBJ2-7): KAGVTQTPRYLIKTRGQQVTLSCSPISGHRSVSWYQQTPGQGLQFLFEYFSETQRNKGNFPGRFSGRQFSNSRSEMNVSTLELGDSALYLCASSFGGHLSYEQYFGPGTRLTVT.